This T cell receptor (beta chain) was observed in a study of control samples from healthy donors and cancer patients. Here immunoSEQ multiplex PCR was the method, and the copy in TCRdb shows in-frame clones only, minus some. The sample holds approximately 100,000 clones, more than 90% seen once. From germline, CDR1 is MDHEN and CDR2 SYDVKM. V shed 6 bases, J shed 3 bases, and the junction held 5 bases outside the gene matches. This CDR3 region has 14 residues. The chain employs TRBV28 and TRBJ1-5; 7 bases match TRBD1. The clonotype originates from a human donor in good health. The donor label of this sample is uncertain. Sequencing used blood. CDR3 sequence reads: CASSLQGNNQPQHF. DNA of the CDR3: TGTGCCAGCAGCCTACAGGGGAACAATCAGCCCCAGCATTTT.